This entry is about one TCR beta chain. This sample was included in a study of PD-L1 blockade in urothelial cancer. The overall study: Patients' atezolizumab regimen, 1,200 mg intravenously every 3 weeks, began in about 2014. At 3 weeks after treatment start (second dose) and again at 6 weeks, blood was analyzed.

The CDR3 extends over 13 amino acids. Deletions cut 4 bases from V and 2 bases from J, with 7 bases between. From germline, CDR1 is MNHEY and CDR2 SVGAGI. Regarding time point: peripheral blood 6 weeks after treatment start. Repertoires were generated with immunoSEQ multiplex PCR, while TCRdb's copy carries only in-frame clones and drops some. The sample lists more than 95,000 clones, roughly 89% occurring once. This chain links TRBV6-5 with TRBJ2-3; D gene unclear. This TCR came from a man between 60 and 70 years old with urothelial cancer. This material consisted of PBMCs, taken around atezolizumab (anti-PD-L1) treatment. The CDR3 nucleotides read TGTGCCAGCAGTTCCACCTACACAGATACGCAGTATTTT. It is translated as CASSSTYTDTQYF.